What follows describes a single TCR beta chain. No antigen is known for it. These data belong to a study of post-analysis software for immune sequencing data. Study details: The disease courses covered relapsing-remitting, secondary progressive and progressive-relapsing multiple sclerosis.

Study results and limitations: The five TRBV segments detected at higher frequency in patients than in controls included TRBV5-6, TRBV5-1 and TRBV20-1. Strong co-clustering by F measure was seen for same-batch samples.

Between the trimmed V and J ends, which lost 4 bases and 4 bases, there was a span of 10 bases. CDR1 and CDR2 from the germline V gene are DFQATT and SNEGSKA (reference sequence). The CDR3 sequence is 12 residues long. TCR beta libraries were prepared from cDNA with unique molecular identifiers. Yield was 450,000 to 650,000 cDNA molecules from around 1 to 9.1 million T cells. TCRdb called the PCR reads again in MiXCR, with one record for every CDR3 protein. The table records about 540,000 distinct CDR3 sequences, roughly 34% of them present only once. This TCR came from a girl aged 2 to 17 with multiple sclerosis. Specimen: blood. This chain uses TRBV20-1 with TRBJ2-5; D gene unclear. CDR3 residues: CSATDISETQYF. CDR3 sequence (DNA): TGCAGTGCTACGGATATTTCAGAGACCCAGTACTTC.